Presented here are 3 T cell receptor beta chains from one specimen sequenced in a study of blood T cell repertoires in COVID-19. The data were produced by immunoSEQ multiplex PCR, yet TCRdb's version contains in-frame clones alone and is incomplete. The table has about 280,000 clones, about 90% seen once. The sample comprised peripheral blood. These receptor sequences come from a woman aged 25-40 years who had recovered from COVID-19.

The gene calls are TRBV19 and TRBJ2-4, with TRBD2 matching 9 bases. The CDR3 spans 16 residues. Germline CDR1 LNHDA, CDR2 SQIVND (reference sequence). Germline trimming cut 3 bases from V and 7 bases from J; bases unmatched to any gene: 10. The CDR3 reads CASSILGSAGGNIQYF. The CDR3 DNA reads TGTGCCAGTAGTATTTTGGGGTCGGCGGGAGGGAACATTCAGTACTTC.

The J gene is TRBJ1-1, the V gene TRBV27, with 11 bases that match TRBD1. Trimming removed 3 bases from V and 2 bases from J; junction bases left unmatched: 2. CDR3 length: 15 amino acids. Germline assignment: CDR1 MNHEY and CDR2 SMNVEV (reference sequence). CDR3 nucleotide sequence: TGTGCCAGCAGTTTGGACAGGGGGCGCAACACTGAAGCTTTCTTT. Protein sequence: CASSLDRGRNTEAFF.

The chain links TRBV3-1 (or the pseudogene TRBV3-2) to TRBJ2-2; unclear D gene. Germline V lookup: CDR1 LGHDT, CDR2 YNNKEL (reference sequence). V shed 3 bases and J shed 0 bases, with 17 bases lying between them. The CDR3 is made up of 18 amino acids. The CDR3 is CASSHSSALISNTGELFF. CDR3 nucleotides: TGTGCCAGCAGCCATAGCTCAGCCCTGATCTCGAACACCGGGGAGCTGTTTTTT.